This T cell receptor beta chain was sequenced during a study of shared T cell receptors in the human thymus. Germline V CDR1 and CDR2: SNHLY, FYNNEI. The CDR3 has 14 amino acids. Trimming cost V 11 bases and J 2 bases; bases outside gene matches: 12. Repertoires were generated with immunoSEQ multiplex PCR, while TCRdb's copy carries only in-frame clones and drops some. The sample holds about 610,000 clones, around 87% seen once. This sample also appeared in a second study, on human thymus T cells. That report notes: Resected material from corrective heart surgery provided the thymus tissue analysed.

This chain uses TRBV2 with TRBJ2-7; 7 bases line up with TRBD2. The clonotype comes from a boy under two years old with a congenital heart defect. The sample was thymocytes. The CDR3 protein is CAGGLREGTYEQYF. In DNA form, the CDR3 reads TGTGCCGGAGGATTGAGGGAGGGAACCTACGAGCAGTACTTC.